The entry below describes one TCR beta chain. Assay: immunoSEQ multiplex PCR; the TCRdb copy retains only in-frame clones and omits some. The sample shows around 51,000 clones, 93% of them seen only once. These data belong to a study of T cell changes during pregnancy in multiple sclerosis. V trimming: 9 bases; J trimming: 3 bases; junction bases outside the gene matches: 6. The CDR3 length is 14 residues. Germline lookup yields CDR1 LNHDA and CDR2 SQIVND (reference sequence). This sequence originates from a female donor with multiple sclerosis, enrolled in a pregnancy study. The sequencing used peripheral blood, collected in the second trimester of pregnancy. The J gene is TRBJ2-2, the V gene TRBV19; 8 bases match TRBD1. CDR3 sequence: CASRTGKDTGELFF. CDR3 bases: TGTGCCAGCAGGACAGGGAAAGACACCGGGGAGCTGTTTTTT.